The 4 T cell receptor beta chains reported below all come from one sample, sequenced in a study of post-analysis software for immune sequencing data. Study-level points and caveats: Patients had higher frequencies than controls of roughly five TRBV segments, including TRBV5-6, TRBV5-1 and TRBV20-1.

Unique molecular identifiers were present in the TCR beta cDNA libraries. TCRdb used MiXCR to reprocess the PCR reads, holding one entry per CDR3 protein. The table lists more than 500,000 distinct CDR3 sequences, 34% of them singletons. Which antigens these TCRs recognize remains unknown. The sequenced material came from blood. These receptors all stem from a girl aged 2-17 years with multiple sclerosis.

This clonotype occurred a few times. This sequence joins TRBV24-1 and TRBJ1-2; 10 bases agree with TRBD1. Germline CDR1 KGHDR, CDR2 SFDVKD. The junction had 4 bases not matched to a gene; V was cut back by 2 bases and J by 2 bases. This CDR3 region has 16 residues. CDR3 loop: CATSDWGQGRNYGYTF. The CDR3, as DNA: TGTGCCACCAGTGATTGGGGACAGGGGAGGAACTATGGCTACACCTTC.

As for this clonotype: Just one base apart from a much larger clone, this may be a read error. CDR3: CTSSLYARGSTDTQYF. The DNA of the CDR3 is TGTACCAGCAGCTTATATGCACGGGGCAGCACAGATACGCAGTATTTT. The rearrangement links TRBV7-3 to TRBJ2-3, with D tentatively TRBD1 or TRBD2 (5 bases each). The CDR3 is made up of 16 amino acids. CDR1 and CDR2 (germline): SGHTA, FQGTGA.

This clonotype was recorded many times. The genes are TRBV12-3 or TRBV12-4 and TRBJ2-7; perhaps TRBD2 as D (6 bases). Trimming cost V 1 base and J 4 bases, with 8 bases left between them. The CDR3 length is 13 residues. CDR3 region: CASSLDGGYEQYF. The CDR3 nucleotides are TGTGCCAGCAGTTTAGACGGGGGTTACGAGCAGTACTTC.

As concerns this clonotype: An end of the junction differs from the germline gene, which may be a read error. The chain is built from TRBV5-1 and TRBJ1-1; weak D call: TRBD1 (5 bases). Germline V CDR1 and CDR2: SGHRS, YFSETQ. The CDR3 is 13 residues long. CDR3 nucleotide sequence: TGTGCCAGCAGCTTGGGGGTGGGGACTGAAGCTTTCTTT. Translating it yields CASSLGVGTEAFF.